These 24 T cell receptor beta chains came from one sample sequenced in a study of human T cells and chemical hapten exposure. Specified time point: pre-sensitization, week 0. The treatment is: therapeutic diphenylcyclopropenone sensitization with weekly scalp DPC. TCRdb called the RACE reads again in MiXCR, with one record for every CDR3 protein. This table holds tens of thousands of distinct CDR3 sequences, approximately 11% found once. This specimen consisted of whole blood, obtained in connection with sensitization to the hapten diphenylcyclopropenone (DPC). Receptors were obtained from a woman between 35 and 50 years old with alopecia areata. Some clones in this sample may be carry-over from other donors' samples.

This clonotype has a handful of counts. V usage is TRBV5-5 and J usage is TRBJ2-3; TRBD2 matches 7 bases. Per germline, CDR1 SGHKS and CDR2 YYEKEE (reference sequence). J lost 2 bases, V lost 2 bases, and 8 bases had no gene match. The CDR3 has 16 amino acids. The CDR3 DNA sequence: TGTGCCAGCAGCTTAGGAACTAGCGCCGCCACAGATACGCAGTATTTT. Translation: CASSLGTSAATDTQYF.

CDR3 protein: CASSEGGGRGTNTGELFF. The CDR3, as DNA: TGTGCCAGCAGTGAAGGCGGTGGAAGGGGGACCAACACCGGGGAGCTGTTTTTT. The V and J genes are TRBV6-1 and TRBJ2-2, with D perhaps TRBD1 (6 bases). The CDR3 extends over 18 amino acids. Germline values: CDR1 MNHNS, CDR2 SASEGT. V lost 1 base, J lost 2 bases, and 17 bases lay in between.

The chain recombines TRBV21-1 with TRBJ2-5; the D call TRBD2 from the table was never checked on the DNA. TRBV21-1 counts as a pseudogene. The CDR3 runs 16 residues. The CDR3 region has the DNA TGTGCCAGCAGCAAGGGGCTAGCGGGGATCGAAGAGACCCAGTACTTC. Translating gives CASSKGLAGIEETQYF.

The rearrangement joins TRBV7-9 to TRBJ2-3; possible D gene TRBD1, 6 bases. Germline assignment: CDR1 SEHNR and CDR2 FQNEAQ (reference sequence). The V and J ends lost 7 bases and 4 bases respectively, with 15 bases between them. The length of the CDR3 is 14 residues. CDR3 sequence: CASTQDSTSDTQYF. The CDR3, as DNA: TGTGCCAGCACCCAGGACAGCACATCAGATACGCAGTATTTT.

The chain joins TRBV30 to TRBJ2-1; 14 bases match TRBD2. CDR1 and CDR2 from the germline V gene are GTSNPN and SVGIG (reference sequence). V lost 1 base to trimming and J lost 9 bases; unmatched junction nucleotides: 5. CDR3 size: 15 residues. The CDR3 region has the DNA TGTGCCTGGAGTGGGGGACTAGCGGGAGCAAGTGAGCAGTTCTTC. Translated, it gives CAWSGGLAGASEQFF. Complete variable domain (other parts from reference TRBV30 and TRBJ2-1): SQTIHQWPATLVQPVGSPLSLECTVEGTSNPNLYWYRQAAGRGLQLLFYSVGIGQISSEVPQNLSASRPQDRQFILSSKKLLLSDSGFYLCAWSGGLAGASEQFFGPGTRLTVL.

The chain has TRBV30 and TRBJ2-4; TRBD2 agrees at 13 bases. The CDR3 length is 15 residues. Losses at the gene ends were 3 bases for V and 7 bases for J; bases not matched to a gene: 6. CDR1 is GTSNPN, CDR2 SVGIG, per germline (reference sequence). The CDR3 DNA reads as TGTGCCTGGAGCGGACTAGCGGGAGCGAAGAACATTCAGTACTTC. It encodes CAWSGLAGAKNIQYF.

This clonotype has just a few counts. The CDR3 region has the DNA TGTGCCAGCAGCTTGGGGGTCAGACAGAATTACGAGCAGTACTTC. Its protein is CASSLGVRQNYEQYF. V gene TRBV5-4 combines with J gene TRBJ2-7; TRBD1 is a possible D gene (5 bases). CDR1 and CDR2 from the germline V gene are SGHNT and YYREEE (reference sequence). V gave up 0 bases and J gave up 4 bases, with 14 bases separating them. The CDR3 is made up of 15 amino acids.

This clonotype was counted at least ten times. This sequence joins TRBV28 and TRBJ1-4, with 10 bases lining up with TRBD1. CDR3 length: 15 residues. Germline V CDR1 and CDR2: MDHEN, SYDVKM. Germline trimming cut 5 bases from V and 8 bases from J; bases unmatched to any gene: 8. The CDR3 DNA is TGTGCCAGCAGTCAATTTGGGACAGGGGACGAAAAACTGTTTTTT. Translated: CASSQFGTGDEKLFF.

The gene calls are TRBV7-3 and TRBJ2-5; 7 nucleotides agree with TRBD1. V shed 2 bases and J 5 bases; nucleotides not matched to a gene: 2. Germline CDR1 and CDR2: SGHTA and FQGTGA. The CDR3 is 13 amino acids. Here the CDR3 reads CASSLDRDETQYF. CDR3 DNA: TGTGCCAGCAGCTTAGACAGGGATGAGACCCAGTACTTC.

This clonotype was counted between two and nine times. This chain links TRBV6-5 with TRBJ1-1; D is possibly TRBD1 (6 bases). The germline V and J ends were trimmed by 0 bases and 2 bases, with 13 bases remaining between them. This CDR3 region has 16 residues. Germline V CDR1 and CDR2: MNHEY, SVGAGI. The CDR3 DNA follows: TGTGCCAGCAGTTACTCGACGGGGACACTAAACACTGAAGCTTTCTTT. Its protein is CASSYSTGTLNTEAFF.

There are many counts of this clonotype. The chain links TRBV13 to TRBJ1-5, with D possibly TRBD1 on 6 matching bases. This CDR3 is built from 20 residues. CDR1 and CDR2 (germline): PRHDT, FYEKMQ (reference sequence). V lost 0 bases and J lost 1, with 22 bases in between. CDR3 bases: TGTGCCAGCAGCTTAGGCTTAACGCAGGGGCTTTCCTCGAGCAATCAGCCCCAGCATTTT. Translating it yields CASSLGLTQGLSSSNQPQHF.

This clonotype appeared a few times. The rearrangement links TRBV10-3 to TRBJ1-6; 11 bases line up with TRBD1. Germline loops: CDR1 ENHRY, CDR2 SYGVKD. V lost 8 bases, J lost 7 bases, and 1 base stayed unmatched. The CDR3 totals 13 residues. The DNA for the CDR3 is TGTGCCATCCGGGACAGGGGGAATTCACCCCTCCACTTT. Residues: CAIRDRGNSPLHF.

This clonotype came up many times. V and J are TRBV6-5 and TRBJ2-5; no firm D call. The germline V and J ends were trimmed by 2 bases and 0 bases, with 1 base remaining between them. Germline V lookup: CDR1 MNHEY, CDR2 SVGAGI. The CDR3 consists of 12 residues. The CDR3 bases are TGTGCCAGCAGTTACGACCAAGAGACCCAGTACTTC. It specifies CASSYDQETQYF.

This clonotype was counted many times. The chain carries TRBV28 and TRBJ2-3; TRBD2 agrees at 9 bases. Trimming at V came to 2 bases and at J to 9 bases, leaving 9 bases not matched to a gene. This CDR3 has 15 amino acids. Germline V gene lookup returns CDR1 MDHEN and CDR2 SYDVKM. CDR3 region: CASSLSGGYSETQYF. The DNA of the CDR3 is TGTGCCAGCAGTTTAAGCGGGGGGTATTCGGAGACGCAGTATTTT.

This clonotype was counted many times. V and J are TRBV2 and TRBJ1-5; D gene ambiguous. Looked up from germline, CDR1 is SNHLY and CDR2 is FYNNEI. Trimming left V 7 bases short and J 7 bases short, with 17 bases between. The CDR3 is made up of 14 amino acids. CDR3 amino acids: CASTRGDGHQPQHF. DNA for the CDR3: TGTGCCAGCACGCGCGGGGATGGGCACCAGCCCCAGCATTTT.

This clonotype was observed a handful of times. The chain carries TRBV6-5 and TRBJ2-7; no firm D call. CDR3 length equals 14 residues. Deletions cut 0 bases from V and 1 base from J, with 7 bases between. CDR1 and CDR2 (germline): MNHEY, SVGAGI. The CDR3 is CASSYSRLSYEQYF. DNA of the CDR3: TGTGCCAGCAGTTACTCCCGCCTATCCTACGAGCAGTACTTC.

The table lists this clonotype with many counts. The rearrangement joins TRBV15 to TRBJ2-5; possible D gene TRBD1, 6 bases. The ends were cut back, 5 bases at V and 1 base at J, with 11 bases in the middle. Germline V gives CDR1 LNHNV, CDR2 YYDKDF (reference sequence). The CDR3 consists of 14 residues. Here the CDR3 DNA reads TGTGCCACCAGCCGAGGACAGCCCCAAGAGACCCAGTACTTC. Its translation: CATSRGQPQETQYF.

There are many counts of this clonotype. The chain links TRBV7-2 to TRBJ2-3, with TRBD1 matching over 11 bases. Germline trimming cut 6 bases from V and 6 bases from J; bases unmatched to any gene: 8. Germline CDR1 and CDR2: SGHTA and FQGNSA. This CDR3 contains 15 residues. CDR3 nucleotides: TGTGCCAGCAGTCGAGGACAGGGGGCGGGTGATACGCAGTATTTT. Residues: CASSRGQGAGDTQYF.

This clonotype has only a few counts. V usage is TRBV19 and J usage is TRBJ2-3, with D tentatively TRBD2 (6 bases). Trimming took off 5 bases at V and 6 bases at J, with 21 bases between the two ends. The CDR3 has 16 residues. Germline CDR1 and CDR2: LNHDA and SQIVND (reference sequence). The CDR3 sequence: CASSFPTDGAGDTQYF. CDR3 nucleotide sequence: TGTGCCAGTAGTTTCCCGACTGATGGCGCGGGGGATACGCAGTATTTT.

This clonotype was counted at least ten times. CDR3: CASKGTSGAAREQFF. The CDR3 DNA is TGTGCCAGTAAGGGGACTAGCGGGGCCGCAAGGGAGCAGTTCTTC. This chain joins TRBV19 and TRBJ2-1; TRBD2 aligns across 13 bases. This CDR3 has 15 residues. Germline trimming cut 7 bases from V and 10 bases from J; bases unmatched to any gene: 10. The germline CDR1 and CDR2 sequences are LNHDA and SQIVND (reference sequence).

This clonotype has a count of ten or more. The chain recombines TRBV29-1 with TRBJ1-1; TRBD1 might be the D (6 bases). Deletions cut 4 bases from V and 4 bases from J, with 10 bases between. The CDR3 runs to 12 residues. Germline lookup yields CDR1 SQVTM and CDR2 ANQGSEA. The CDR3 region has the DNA TGCAGCGTTGTTCGGGGGCCCACTGAAGCTTTCTTT. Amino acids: CSVVRGPTEAFF.

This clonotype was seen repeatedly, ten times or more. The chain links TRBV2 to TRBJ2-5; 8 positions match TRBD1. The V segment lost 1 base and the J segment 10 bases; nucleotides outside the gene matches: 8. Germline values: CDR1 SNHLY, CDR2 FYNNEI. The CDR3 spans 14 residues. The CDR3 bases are TGTGCCAGCAGTGAAGACGCAGGGGGCTTGGGCCAGTACTTC. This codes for CASSEDAGGLGQYF.

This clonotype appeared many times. CDR3 region: CASSYPWGGEQYF. The CDR3 DNA reads TGTGCCAGCAGTTACCCGTGGGGAGGCGAGCAGTACTTC. V and J are TRBV6-2 or TRBV6-3 and TRBJ2-7, with D possibly TRBD2 on 6 matching bases. Germline CDR1 and CDR2: MNHEY and SVGEGT. The CDR3 spans 13 residues. The V end was cut by 2 bases, the J end by 6 bases, with 11 bases between.

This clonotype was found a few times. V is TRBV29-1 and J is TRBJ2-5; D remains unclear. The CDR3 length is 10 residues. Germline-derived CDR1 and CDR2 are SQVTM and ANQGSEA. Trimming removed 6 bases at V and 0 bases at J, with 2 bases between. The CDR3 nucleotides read TGCAGCGTCGACCAAGAGACCCAGTACTTC. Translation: CSVDQETQYF.